This T cell receptor (beta chain) was profiled in a study of spatial heterogeneity in lung cancer. Study context: Sequencing covered available follow-up PBMC samples collected a median of approximately 2 years after resection. On average, each unique TCR and UMI combination appeared more than ten times in raw reads. Study-level points and caveats: Compared with follow-up, resection was when ubiquitous expanded tumor TCRs appeared in blood more.

On each TCR cDNA molecule, a unique molecular identifier was present. TCRdb re-called the 5' RACE reads through MiXCR, storing one row per CDR3 protein. The sample carries about 120,000 distinct CDR3 sequences, over 9% recorded once. Time point: blood at routine non-recurrence follow-up after resection. Researchers sequenced whole RNA taken from tumor, nontumor lung or frozen PBMC without sorting. On this clonotype: The antigen remains unidentified.

The TCR comes from a male donor with early-stage non-small cell lung cancer. The material was PBMCs, obtained at follow-up.

CDR3 sequence (DNA): TGTGCCAGCAGCTCGACTAGCGGGGGGGCCGGGACCCAGTACTTC. It translates to CASSSTSGGAGTQYF. The V and J genes are TRBV7-6 and TRBJ2-5, with TRBD2 matching 14 bases. The CDR3 length is 15 residues. Germline CDR1 reads SGHVS; CDR2 reads FNYEAQ. After removal of 4 bases from V and 7 bases from J, the junction contained 5 bases not matched to a gene.